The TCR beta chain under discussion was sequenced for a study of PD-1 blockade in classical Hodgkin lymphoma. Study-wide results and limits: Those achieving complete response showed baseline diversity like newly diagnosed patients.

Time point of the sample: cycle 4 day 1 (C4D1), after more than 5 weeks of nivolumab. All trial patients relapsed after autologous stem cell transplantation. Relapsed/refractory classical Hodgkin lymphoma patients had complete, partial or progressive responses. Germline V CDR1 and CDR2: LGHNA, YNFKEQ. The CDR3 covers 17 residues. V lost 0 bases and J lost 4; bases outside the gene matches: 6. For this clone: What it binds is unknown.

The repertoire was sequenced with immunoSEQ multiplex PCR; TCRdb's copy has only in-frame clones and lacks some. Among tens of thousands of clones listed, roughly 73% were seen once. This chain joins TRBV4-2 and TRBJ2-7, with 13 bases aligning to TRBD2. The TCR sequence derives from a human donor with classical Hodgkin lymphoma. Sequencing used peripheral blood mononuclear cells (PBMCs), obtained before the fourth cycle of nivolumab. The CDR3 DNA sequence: TGTGCCAGCAGCCAAGATCGACTAGCGGGAGGCCGTTACGAGCAGTACTTC. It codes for CASSQDRLAGGRYEQYF.